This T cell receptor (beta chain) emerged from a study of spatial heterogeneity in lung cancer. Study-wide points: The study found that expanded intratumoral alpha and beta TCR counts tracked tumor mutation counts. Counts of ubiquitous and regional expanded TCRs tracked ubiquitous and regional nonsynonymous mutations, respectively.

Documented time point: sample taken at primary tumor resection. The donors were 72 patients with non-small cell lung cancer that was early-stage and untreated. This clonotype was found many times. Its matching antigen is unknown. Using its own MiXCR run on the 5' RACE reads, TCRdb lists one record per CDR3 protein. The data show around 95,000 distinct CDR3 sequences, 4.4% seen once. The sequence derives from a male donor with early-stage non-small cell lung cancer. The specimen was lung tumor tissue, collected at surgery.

The CDR3 protein is CASRSFAGPGELFF. CDR3 nucleotide sequence: TGTGCCAGCAGGTCCTTTGCGGGACCCGGGGAGCTGTTTTTT. The chain uses TRBV6-5 and TRBJ2-2; tentatively, D is TRBD2 (6 bases). V gave up 6 bases and J gave up 6 bases, with 14 bases separating them. The CDR3 runs to 14 residues. Germline V gives CDR1 MNHEY, CDR2 SVGAGI.